These 18 T cell receptor beta chains originate from one sample sequenced in a study of metastatic and nonmetastatic thyroid tumors. Before thyroid surgery, none of the patients had received any treatment. MiXCR reprocessed the PCR reads for TCRdb. The sample includes around 65,000 clones, approximately 15% seen only once; the top ten take 5% to 8%. Sequencing input: blood. The source of these receptors is a male donor with papillary thyroid cancer or a benign thyroid nodule (not recorded which). Some clones in this sample may be carry-over from other donors' samples.

This clone was detected only a few times. The germline gene is not matched at one end of the junction; a read error may be the cause. The CDR3 is CSSSVARPTGCYGYTF. The DNA for the CDR3 is TGTTCCAGCAGTGTCGCGCGGCCGACAGGGTGTTATGGCTACACCTTC. The V gene is TRBV6-1, the J gene TRBJ1-2; 7 bases map to TRBD1. Germline loops: CDR1 MNHNS, CDR2 SASEGT. The CDR3 loop spans 16 amino acids.

This clone was seen many times. The genes are TRBV10-3 and TRBJ1-2; the match to TRBD1 covers 9 bases. The germline gives CDR1 ENHRY, CDR2 SYGVKD. Germline trimming cut 6 bases from V and 8 bases from J; bases unmatched to any gene: 13. There are 15 residues in the CDR3. This CDR3 is CAIRDPGQGIIGYTF. The DNA for the CDR3 is TGTGCCATCAGAGATCCGGGACAGGGAATTATCGGCTACACCTTC.

This clone was detected a few times. This chain uses TRBV10-3 with TRBJ2-5; TRBD2 aligns across 7 bases. Germline V gene lookup returns CDR1 ENHRY and CDR2 SYGVKD. The V segment lost 0 bases and the J segment 5 bases; nucleotides outside the gene matches: 6. CDR3 length: 15 residues. CDR3 protein: CAISESTEGGETQYF. For the CDR3, the DNA is TGTGCCATCAGTGAGTCTACGGAGGGAGGGGAGACCCAGTACTTC.

This clone was found many times. For the CDR3, the DNA is TGTGCCAGCAGCCCAGGGACAGGGGCTGGGTCGGACACTGAAGCTTTCTTT. Its protein is CASSPGTGAGSDTEAFF. The chain joins TRBV11-1 to TRBJ1-1; 10 nucleotides match TRBD1. Germline V gene lookup returns CDR1 SGHAT and CDR2 FQDESV (reference sequence). The CDR3 covers 17 residues. V dropped 5 bases and J dropped 3; count of bases not matched to a gene: 12.

In this sample, this clone turned up many times. The chain couples TRBV7-9 to TRBJ1-6; D call uncertain. The CDR3 contains 12 residues. Germline lookup yields CDR1 SEHNR and CDR2 FQNEAQ (reference sequence). Trimming took 4 bases from V and 9 from J, leaving 7 bases between them. CDR3 sequence reads: CASSSLLSPLHF. The DNA of the CDR3 is TGTGCCAGCAGCTCCCTTCTTTCACCCCTCCACTTT.

This clone came up a few times. A much bigger clone sits one base away, suggesting this may be a read error. The chain recombines TRBV5-4 with TRBJ2-5; D may be TRBD1 (5 bases). Per germline, CDR1 SGHNT and CDR2 YYREEE (reference sequence). The CDR3 is 14 residues long. Trimming removed 0 bases from V and 9 bases from J, with 15 bases in between. The CDR3 sequence is CASSLAGCPRAQYF. The DNA of the CDR3 is TGTGCCAGCAGCTTGGCTGGCTGCCCCAGGGCCCAGTACTTC.

This clone was counted ten times or more. One junction end does not reproduce the germline sequence, and a read error may be involved. The chain couples TRBV7-7 to TRBJ2-5; D possibly matches TRBD1 or TRBD2 (5 bases each). Germline assignment: CDR1 SSHAT and CDR2 FNYEAQ (reference sequence). This CDR3 spans 12 amino acids. This chain's CDR3 is CASSGRGETQYF. CDR3 DNA sequence: TGTGCTAGCAGCGGAAGGGGAGAGACCCAGTACTTC.

This clone was detected many times. The rearrangement uses TRBV12-3 or TRBV12-4 and TRBJ2-1; D is ambiguous. This CDR3 comprises 15 residues. V lost 1 base to trimming and J lost 2 bases, with 9 bases between them. CDR3 coding DNA: TGTGCCAGCAGTTTAGGAGGCAGGCCCTACAATGAGCAGTTCTTC. Translation gives CASSLGGRPYNEQFF.

The rearrangement links TRBV2 to TRBJ2-7; D might be TRBD1 (6 bases). Germline CDR1 reads SNHLY; CDR2 reads FYNNEI. The V end was cut by 0 bases, the J end by 2 bases, with 20 bases between. CDR3 length: 18 residues. CDR3 sequence: CASSEALLGLAGAYEQYF. The CDR3 DNA reads TGTGCCAGCAGTGAAGCGCTTCTTGGGTTGGCAGGGGCCTACGAGCAGTACTTC.

This clone has ten or more counts. The CDR3 loop is CASSEAQYYGYTF. The CDR3 DNA sequence: TGTGCCAGCAGTGAAGCCCAGTACTATGGCTACACCTTC. This rearrangement joins TRBV6-1 to TRBJ1-2; the D is unclear. In germline, CDR1 is MNHNS, CDR2 SASEGT. The CDR3 sequence is 13 residues long. The V and J ends lost 0 bases and 3 bases respectively, with 5 bases between them.

This clone has just a few counts. The J gene is TRBJ2-2, the V gene TRBV27, with 12 bases fitting TRBD2. CDR1 and CDR2 (germline): MNHEY, SMNVEV (reference sequence). The V gene end was trimmed by 3 bases and the J gene end by 7 bases; junction bases not matched to a gene: 3. The CDR3 covers 15 residues. The CDR3 nucleotides read TGTGCCAGCAGTTTCACGGGACTAGCGGGCGGGGAGCTGTTTTTT. Its protein product is CASSFTGLAGGELFF.

This clone showed up many times. The chain is built from TRBV6-2 or TRBV6-3 and TRBJ2-7; possibly TRBD1 for D (5 bases). This CDR3 has 14 amino acids. The V and J ends lost 4 bases and 3 bases respectively, with 13 bases between them. Germline V gives CDR1 MNHEY, CDR2 SVGEGT. CDR3 coding DNA: TGTGCCAGCAGTTTGACAGACGGTCACTACGAGCAGTACTTC. Protein product: CASSLTDGHYEQYF.

As concerns this clone: Sequence at one end of the junction differs from germline and may be a read error. This chain links TRBV6-5 with TRBJ1-1, with D unresolved. The CDR3 spans 14 residues. The germline V gene encodes CDR1 MNHEY and CDR2 SVGAGI. Here the CDR3 reads CARSYVPTGTEAFF. In DNA, the CDR3 is TGTGCCAGAAGTTACGTCCCAACCGGGACTGAAGCTTTCTTT.

This clone was picked up many times. The chain employs TRBV6-5 and TRBJ2-7; D possibly matches TRBD1 or TRBD2 (6 bases each). V was pared by 0 bases and J by 6 bases, with 15 bases between. This CDR3 contains 15 residues. Germline V CDR1 and CDR2: MNHEY, SVGAGI. This CDR3 reads CASSYSSPRGGEQYF. CDR3 in DNA: TGTGCCAGCAGTTACTCGTCCCCCAGGGGAGGCGAGCAGTACTTC.

This clone has a count of ten or more. The rearrangement joins TRBV11-2 to TRBJ2-3; 10 bases align to TRBD2. Germline assignment: CDR1 SGHAT and CDR2 FQNNGV. Trimming removed 3 bases from V and 3 bases from J; junction bases left unmatched: 6. The CDR3 sequence is 16 residues long. CDR3 protein: CASSFMLAGGTDTQYF. The CDR3 region has the DNA TGTGCCAGCAGCTTCATGTTAGCGGGAGGAACAGATACGCAGTATTTT.

This rearrangement joins TRBV7-9 to TRBJ2-5, with 7 bases that match TRBD2. The CDR3 extends over 13 amino acids. Germline assignment: CDR1 SEHNR and CDR2 FQNEAQ (reference sequence). V gave up 4 bases and J gave up 10 bases; unmatched junction bases: 9. The CDR3 nucleotides are TGTGCCAGCAGCTCCATGAGTGGGGGGGACCAGTACTTC. It is translated as CASSSMSGGDQYF.

The chain couples TRBV5-4 to TRBJ2-1; no definite D call. Trimming pared 3 bases from V and 5 bases from J, leaving 3 bases between. The CDR3 spans 11 residues. CDR1 is SGHNT and CDR2 is YYREEE in the germline V gene (reference sequence). In DNA, the CDR3 is TGTGCCAGCAGCTACAACAATGAGCAGTTCTTC. As protein: CASSYNNEQFF.

This clone showed up many times. J is TRBJ2-7 and V is TRBV14, with D possibly being TRBD2 (5 bases). V lost 1 base and J lost 1, with 8 bases in between. Germline V lookup: CDR1 SGHDN, CDR2 FVKESK. The CDR3 loop spans 14 amino acids. The CDR3 protein is CASSQAGLSYEQYF. For the CDR3, the DNA is TGTGCCAGCAGCCAAGCAGGACTTTCCTACGAGCAGTACTTC.